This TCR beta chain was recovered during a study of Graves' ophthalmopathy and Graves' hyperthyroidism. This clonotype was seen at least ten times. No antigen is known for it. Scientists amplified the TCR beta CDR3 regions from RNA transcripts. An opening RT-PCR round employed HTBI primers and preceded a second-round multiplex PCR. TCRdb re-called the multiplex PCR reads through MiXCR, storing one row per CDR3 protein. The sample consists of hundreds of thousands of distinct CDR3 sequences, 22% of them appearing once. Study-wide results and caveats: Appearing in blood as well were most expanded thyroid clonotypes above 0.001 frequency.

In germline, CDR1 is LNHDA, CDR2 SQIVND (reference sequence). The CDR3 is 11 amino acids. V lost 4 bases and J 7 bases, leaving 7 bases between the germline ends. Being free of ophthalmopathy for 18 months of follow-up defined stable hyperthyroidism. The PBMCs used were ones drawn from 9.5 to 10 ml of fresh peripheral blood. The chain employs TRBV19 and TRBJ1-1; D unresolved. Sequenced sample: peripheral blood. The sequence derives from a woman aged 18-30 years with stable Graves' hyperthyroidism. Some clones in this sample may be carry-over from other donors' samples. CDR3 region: CASSNRYEAFF. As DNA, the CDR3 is TGTGCCAGTAGTAACAGATATGAAGCTTTCTTT.